This paragraph reports one TCR beta chain. Its antigen is still unknown. Per-nucleotide qualities are absent, and no much larger clonotype sits a single base away. The cohort consisted of some 670 healthy bone marrow donors. At the time of sampling, all cohort members were nominally healthy, though unrecorded immune exposures were likely present. The donor tested CMV seropositive, placing the donor among the 310 or so seropositive members of the cohort. A peripheral blood sample was collected from each donor, and TCR beta sequencing was performed on peripheral blood mononuclear cells. The Qiagen DNeasy Blood Extraction Kit was used to extract genomic DNA from the blood cell samples. Per the germline V gene, SNHLY is the CDR1 and FYNNEI is the CDR2. From its cysteine to its phenylalanine, the CDR3 spans 12 amino acids. Of the read, only the CDR3 DNA is kept; its 36 bases are in frame from base 1. V loses 8 bases of germline sequence and J loses 2 bases, and the interval between the two ends is 9 bases.

The data derive from a study of cytomegalovirus exposure and HLA in healthy donors (dated by TCRdb to about 2017). Notes on the research overall: According to an earlier analysis of 587 of the donors, some 180 million T cells yielded 100 million or so unique TCR beta sequences and more than 250 Gb of sequence data. In the later analysis, no new phenotypic data were used to find candidate immune exposures; instead, reliance was placed on TCR beta sequences and their occurrence across donors. A later analysis re-analyzed previously published TCR beta repertoires from roughly 630 donors and added high-resolution HLA genotyping to study TCR occurrence patterns. Every discovery cohort repertoire had been produced on one sequencing platform. Class I and class II HLA loci were covered by the typing at four-digit resolution. Among about 400 genotyped donors of the cohort, an average of approximately 240,000 unique TCR beta nucleotide sequences was sequenced per donor, of which 15% to 20% were non-productive. Of the 350 to 400 genotyped donors, 81% fell in the genetic ancestry cluster associated with self-reported Caucasian donors. In a later genetic analysis, genome-wide SNP genotypes for about 65% of the 666 donors were used, and that subset was treated as a discovery cohort. A separate validation cohort of 100 to 150 different subjects was used in addition to the 666-subject first cohort. In an earlier analysis of more than 550 of the donors, high-throughput TCR beta sequencing was used to judge whether each TCR beta V gene segment behaved as functional or pseudogenic. Because of strong linkage in the cohort, four to six DR-DQ haplotypes were treated as single units for association and clustering. Alongside the repertoire data, information on donor age, sex, ethnicity and CMV serostatus was compiled. An early release covering about 600 HLA-typed donors comprised about 300 gigabases of sequencing data and around 80 million unique TCR sequences. Typing coverage differed by locus: A, B, C, DRB1 and DQB1 were typed in about 629-630 donors, DQA1 in roughly 500, DPA1 in 600 to 610, and DPB1 in just under 490. To predict cytomegalovirus infection status, the study brought together high-throughput TCR immunosequencing, statistical association of individual TCRs with disease status, and machine learning. The study aimed to test whether cataloging public T cell receptors could reveal signatures of past pathogen exposure. The study used immunosequencing to profile the T cell repertoires of some 600 subjects and linked those repertoires to cytomegalovirus serostatus. The investigation overall reported the following: The sequencing pipeline was judged likely to have produced a cluster of highly shared sequence variants as a technical artifact. When HLA alleles, especially DR and DQ, strongly co-occurred, attributing TCR associations to individual alleles was difficult. Because HLA typing was missing for some donors at each locus, association tests included only the typed subset. In a later analysis, most CMV-associated TCR beta chains were found to appear HLA-restricted, with HLA associations seemingly driven largely by CMV exposure. In a later analysis, HLA-associated TCR beta chains showed more clonal expansion and lower generation probabilities than non-associated chains that were equally common. In a later genetic analysis, a missense DCLRE1C variant was associated with V-gene and J-gene trimming of TCR beta chains, and the association was replicated in an independent cohort. It was suggested by the authors that the approach could potentially be generalized to other disease states and immunological phenotypes. In a later analysis, TCR association rates were found to vary across HLA loci, with the most associated TCRs seen for DRB1 alleles and the fewest for HLA-C alleles. Correlated functional status among segregating V segments might be attributable to linkage disequilibrium, but an unknown experimental factor could not be ruled out. The earlier analysis of some 540 of the donors excluded roughly 17 rarely observed V segments, including chromosome 9 orphons, because counts were too low. Immune exposure information for the cohort was limited to CMV serostatus. According to a later genetic analysis, donors in an Asian-associated ancestry cluster had fewer N-insertions in productive TCRs than the roughly 700-donor mean. Presence/absence analyses assumed roughly uniform sequencing depth across donors, an assumption that may not hold. A further reported finding was that TCR beta sequences accurately predicted the HLA-A and HLA-B alleles for most subjects in the first cohort. At a false discovery rate of 0.05, a later analysis linked fewer than 20,000 TCR beta sequences to specific HLA alleles. Broadly in line with IMGT annotations, most TCR beta V segments showed up in productive rearrangements about 87% or about 30% of the time in an earlier analysis of several hundred of the donors. The 87-base-pair reads could not distinguish some IMGT-functional V segments, including TRBV6-2 and TRBV6-3, so those segments were excluded. In vitro tests confirmed that a few of the cytomegalovirus-associated TCR beta chains recognize cytomegalovirus antigens. In this cohort, only TCR beta chains were sequenced, and detectable features were limited by the absence of alpha or paired-chain data. A total of 150 to 200 TCR beta chains were listed by the study as associated with cytomegalovirus. While some public TCRs were present in many individuals, most TCR sequences turned up only very rarely across donors. The classifier was reported to diagnose cytomegalovirus status with high specificity and sensitivity in both the original cohort and the validation cohort. A later analysis reported that several top co-occurrence clusters appeared linked to parvovirus B19, influenza, CMV and Epstein-Barr virus.

Library generation was performed with the immunoSEQ multiplex PCR assay. For the multiplex PCR, a mixture combining 60 forward primers for TCR Vbeta segments and 13 reverse primers for TCR Jbeta segments was used. The CDR3 region of rearranged TCR beta genes was amplified from genomic DNA with a multiplex PCR assay. On the Illumina HiSeq System, the amplified TCR beta libraries were sequenced as 87-base-pair reads. The source study handled its data this way. A later analysis counted some 80 million unique TCR beta chains across the approximately 700 repertoires, and roughly 10 million of these chains were shared by at least two donors. To remove PCR and sequencing errors, raw reads were error-corrected and collapsed into unique sequences using a nearest-neighbor algorithm that merged closely related sequences. CDR3 sequences were aligned to IMGT reference sequences to assign V, D and J gene segments. For a sequence to be retained, a match of at least six nucleotides was required to both a V gene segment and a J gene segment. Rearrangements were classified as productive when the CDR3 lacked stop codons and remained in frame with V and J, and all other rearrangements were classified as non-productive. Following IMGT convention, CDR3 was defined as the stretch from the second conserved V-encoded cysteine up to the conserved J-encoded phenylalanine. Sequences without an unambiguous match to a single V gene segment were excluded from the earlier analysis of approximately 560 of the donors. An earlier analysis of a few hundred of the donors called V segments functional above 56.7% productive rearrangements and segregating when the between-donor standard deviation exceeded 5%. A statistical classification framework was developed to diagnose cytomegalovirus status using the catalog of TCR beta chain sequences. A later analysis assigned V and J genes by comparing TCR nucleotide sequences with IMGT/GENE-DB human TR gene sequences. Using the TCRdist pipeline, a later analysis assigned CDR3 sequences along with most-parsimonious VDJ recombination scenarios. In a later analysis, each TCR beta chain was defined by its CDR3 amino acid sequence together with its V-gene family, and reads without a unique V-gene family were excluded. As a way to deal with suspected cross-contamination and a sequencing artifact, a later analysis dropped 640 or so nucleotide sequences that were highly shared and had low generation probability. A later analysis calculated a clonal expansion index for each public chain from normalized within-repertoire ranks of inferred template counts. Generation probabilities in a later analysis came from a VDJ recombination model fitted to out-of-frame rearrangements, and those results were checked against IGoR. Hypergeometric tests were used in a later analysis to score TCR-TCR, TCR-HLA and TCR-CMV co-occurrence, with a repertoire-size bias correction applied to the TCR pairs. In a later analysis, false discovery rates were estimated by permuting HLA or CMV assignments 20 times. A later analysis grouped co-occurring TCRs with DBSCAN, adding TCRdist sequence similarity when clustering within HLA-allele-positive subsets. Repertoires with fewer than 30,000 or more than 120,000 public chains were left out of co-occurrence clustering, as were a few repertoires with anomalous nucleotide sharing. This immuneACCESS table, as held by TCRdb, lists in-frame sequences with V and J called but not all clones. Of the missing ones, under half trace to an unresolved V gene in checked studies; the others have no known cause. V and J calls and clone size are copied from that table; D and trimming were computed from the DNA. Present in this sample are 100,000 to 150,000 clones, around four fifths of which were seen just once. Under 6% of the sample is held by the ten biggest clonotypes.

The V and J segments used are TRBV2 and TRBJ2-5; too little of a D gene remains to name it. The receptor's source is a woman aged 40 to 49 in good health and CMV-seropositive. The sample was PBMCs. The CDR3 in this case is CASGTVQETQYF. The sequenced DNA is TGTGCCAGCGGAACAGTTCAAGAGACCCAGTACTTC.